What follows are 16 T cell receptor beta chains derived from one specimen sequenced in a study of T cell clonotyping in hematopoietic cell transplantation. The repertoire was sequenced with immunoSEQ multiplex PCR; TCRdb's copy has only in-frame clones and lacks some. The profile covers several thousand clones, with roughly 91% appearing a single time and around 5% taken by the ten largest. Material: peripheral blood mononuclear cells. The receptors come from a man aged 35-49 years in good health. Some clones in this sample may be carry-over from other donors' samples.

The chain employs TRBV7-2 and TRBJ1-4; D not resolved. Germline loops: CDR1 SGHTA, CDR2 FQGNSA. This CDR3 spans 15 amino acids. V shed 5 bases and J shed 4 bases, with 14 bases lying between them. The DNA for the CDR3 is TGTGCCAGCAGCCGTGGGTCGGGCCTTAATGAAAAACTGTTTTTT. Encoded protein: CASSRGSGLNEKLFF.

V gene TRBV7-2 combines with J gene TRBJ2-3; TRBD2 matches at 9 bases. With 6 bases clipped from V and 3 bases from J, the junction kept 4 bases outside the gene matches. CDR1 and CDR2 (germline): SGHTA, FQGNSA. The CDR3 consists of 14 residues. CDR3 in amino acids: CASRWGLATDTQYF. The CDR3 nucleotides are TGTGCCAGCAGGTGGGGACTAGCAACAGATACGCAGTATTTT.

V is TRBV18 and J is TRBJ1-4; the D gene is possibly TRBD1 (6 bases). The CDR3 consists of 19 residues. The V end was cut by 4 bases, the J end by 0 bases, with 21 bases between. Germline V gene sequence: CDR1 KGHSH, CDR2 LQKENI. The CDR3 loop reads CASSRMTGDPRATNEKLFF. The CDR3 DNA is TGTGCCAGCTCACGGATGACAGGCGATCCCAGAGCAACTAATGAAAAACTGTTTTTT.

The CDR3 loop reads CASSLGWGSEAFF. CDR3 coding DNA: TGTGCCAGCAGTTTAGGTTGGGGGAGCGAAGCTTTCTTT. The gene calls are TRBV27 and TRBJ1-1, with a possible D match to TRBD1 (5 bases). The CDR3 is 13 amino acids. The V end lost 2 bases, the J end lost 8 bases, and 12 bases lay between the germline ends. Germline V CDR1 and CDR2: MNHEY, SMNVEV (reference sequence).

CDR3 in DNA: TGTGCCAGCAGCTTGGGACTAGCGGGGACTGAGCAGTTCTTC. Its translation is CASSLGLAGTEQFF. The rearrangement uses TRBV7-3 and TRBJ2-1; 13 positions agree with TRBD2. The CDR3 contains 14 residues. Germline lookup yields CDR1 SGHTA and CDR2 FQGTGA. V shed 3 bases and J 9 bases; nucleotides not matched to a gene: 2.

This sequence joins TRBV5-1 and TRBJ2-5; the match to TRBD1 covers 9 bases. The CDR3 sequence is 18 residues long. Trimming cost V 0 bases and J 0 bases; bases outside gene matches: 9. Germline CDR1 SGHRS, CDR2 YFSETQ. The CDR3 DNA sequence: TGCGCCAGCAGCTTGGGGCCATCGGGACAGGGATACCAAGAGACCCAGTACTTC. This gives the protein CASSLGPSGQGYQETQYF.

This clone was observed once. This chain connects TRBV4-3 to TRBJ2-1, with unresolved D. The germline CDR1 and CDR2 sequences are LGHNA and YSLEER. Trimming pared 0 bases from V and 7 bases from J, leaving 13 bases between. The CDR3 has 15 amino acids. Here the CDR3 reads CASSQDGNRLNEQFF. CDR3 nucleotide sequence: TGCGCCAGCAGCCAAGACGGCAATAGGTTAAATGAGCAGTTCTTC.

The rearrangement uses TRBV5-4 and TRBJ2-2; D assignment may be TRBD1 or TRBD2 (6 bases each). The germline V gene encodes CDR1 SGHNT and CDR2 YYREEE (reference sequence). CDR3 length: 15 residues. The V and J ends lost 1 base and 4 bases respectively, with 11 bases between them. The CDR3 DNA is TGTGCCAGCAGCTTGCAGGGGAGGAGCACCGGGGAGCTGTTTTTT. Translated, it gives CASSLQGRSTGELFF.

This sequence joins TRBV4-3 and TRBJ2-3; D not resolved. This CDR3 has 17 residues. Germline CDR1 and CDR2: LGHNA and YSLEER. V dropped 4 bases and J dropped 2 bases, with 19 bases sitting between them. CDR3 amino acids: CASSLGDDNGFTDTQYF. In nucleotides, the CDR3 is TGCGCCAGCAGCCTGGGCGACGATAACGGATTCACAGATACGCAGTATTTT.

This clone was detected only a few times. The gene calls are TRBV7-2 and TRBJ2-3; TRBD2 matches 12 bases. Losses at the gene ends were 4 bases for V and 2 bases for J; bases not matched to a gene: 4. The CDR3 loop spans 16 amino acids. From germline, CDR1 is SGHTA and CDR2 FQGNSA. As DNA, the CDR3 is TGTGCCAGCAGCTCTCTAGCGGGGGGGTTCACAGATACGCAGTATTTT. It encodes CASSSLAGGFTDTQYF.

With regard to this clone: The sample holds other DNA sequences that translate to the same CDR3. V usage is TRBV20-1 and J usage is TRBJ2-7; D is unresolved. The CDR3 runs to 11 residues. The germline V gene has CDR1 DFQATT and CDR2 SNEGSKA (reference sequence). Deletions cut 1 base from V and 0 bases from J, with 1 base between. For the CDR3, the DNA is TGCAGTGCTAGAGTCTCCTACGAGCAGTACTTC. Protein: CSARVSYEQYF.

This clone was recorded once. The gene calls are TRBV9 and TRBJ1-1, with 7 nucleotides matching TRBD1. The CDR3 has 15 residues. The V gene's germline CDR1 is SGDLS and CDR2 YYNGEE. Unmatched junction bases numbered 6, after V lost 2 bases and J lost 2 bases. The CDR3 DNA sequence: TGTGCCAGCAGCGTGGCGGGACAGACAAACACTGAAGCTTTCTTT. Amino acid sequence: CASSVAGQTNTEAFF.

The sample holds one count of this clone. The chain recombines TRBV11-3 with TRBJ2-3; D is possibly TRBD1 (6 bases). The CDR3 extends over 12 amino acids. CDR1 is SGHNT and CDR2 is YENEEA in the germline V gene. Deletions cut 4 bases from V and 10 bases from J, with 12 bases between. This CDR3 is CASSSGTRSQYF. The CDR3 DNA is TGTGCCAGCAGCTCGGGGACACGGTCGCAGTATTTT.

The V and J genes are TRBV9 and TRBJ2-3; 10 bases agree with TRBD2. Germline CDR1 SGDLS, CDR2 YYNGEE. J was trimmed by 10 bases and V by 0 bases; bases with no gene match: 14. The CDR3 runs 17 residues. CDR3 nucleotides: TGTGCCAGCAGCGTAGCAATGTCTAGCGGGAGCCTAAGTCCGCAGTATTTT. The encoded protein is CASSVAMSSGSLSPQYF.

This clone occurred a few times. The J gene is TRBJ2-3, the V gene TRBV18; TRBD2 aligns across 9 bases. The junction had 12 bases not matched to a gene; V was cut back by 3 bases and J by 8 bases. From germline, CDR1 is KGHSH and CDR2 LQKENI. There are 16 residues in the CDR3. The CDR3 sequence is CASSPMSGGKDGTQYF. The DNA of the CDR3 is TGTGCCAGCTCACCCATGAGCGGGGGGAAAGATGGTACGCAGTATTTT.

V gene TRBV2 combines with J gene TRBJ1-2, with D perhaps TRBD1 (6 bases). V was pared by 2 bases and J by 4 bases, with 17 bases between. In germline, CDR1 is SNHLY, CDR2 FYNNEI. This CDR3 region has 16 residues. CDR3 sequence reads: CASSEFDVAGAYGYTF. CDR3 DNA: TGTGCCAGCAGTGAATTTGACGTGGCGGGGGCCTATGGCTACACCTTC.